The 25 T cell receptor beta chains presented below share a single source sample, sequenced in a study of graft-versus-host responses after intestinal transplantation. These receptors' targets are unknown. Clones were sequenced by immunoSEQ multiplex PCR, and TCRdb holds only the in-frame ones, with some missing. The table lists around 93,000 clones, about 89% of them singletons. Sequenced here: unstimulated CD8+ T cells sorted from spleen or lymph node cells, sampled before intestinal transplant. The origin of the receptors is a human donor who received an intestinal transplant.

The DNA for the CDR3 is TGTGCCAGCAGTTTCGGACAGGGCGAGTCACCCCTCCACTTT. Protein: CASSFGQGESPLHF. The chain has TRBV6-1 and TRBJ1-6; the match to TRBD1 covers 8 bases. With V trimmed by 5 bases and J by 10 bases, 7 bases remained unmatched. Germline lookup yields CDR1 MNHNS and CDR2 SASEGT. The CDR3 extends over 14 amino acids.

This chain uses TRBV6-5 with TRBJ2-7; 7 bases line up with TRBD1. V lost 2 bases to trimming and J lost 3 bases; unmatched junction nucleotides: 4. Looked up from germline, CDR1 is MNHEY and CDR2 is SVGAGI. The CDR3 is 14 amino acids. Here the CDR3 reads CASSYGAGGYEQYF. The CDR3 DNA reads as TGTGCCAGCAGTTACGGCGCAGGGGGCTACGAGCAGTACTTC.

V usage is TRBV27 and J usage is TRBJ2-7, with D unclear. CDR3 length equals 13 residues. Germline-derived CDR1 and CDR2 are MNHEY and SMNVEV (reference sequence). With 2 bases removed from V and 2 bases from J, the gap between germline ends came to 7 bases. The CDR3, as DNA: TGTGCCAGCAGTTTAGGTTCGGCCTACGAGCAGTACTTC. Its translation is CASSLGSAYEQYF.

This clone was seen a handful of times. The chain carries TRBV6-6 and TRBJ2-1, with TRBD2 as a possible D gene (6 bases). Germline V gene sequence: CDR1 MNHNY, CDR2 SVGAGI (reference sequence). V dropped 0 bases and J dropped 14 bases, with 14 bases sitting between them. The CDR3 length is 13 residues. CDR3 nucleotides: TGTGCCAGCAGTTACTCGCCGACTAGAGGCAAGTTCTTC. Encoded protein: CASSYSPTRGKFF.

CDR3 in amino acids: CASSLEQLYEQYF. CDR3 sequence (DNA): TGCGCCAGCAGCTTGGAACAGCTATACGAGCAGTACTTC. The rearrangement uses TRBV5-1 and TRBJ2-7, with D unclear. Germline V CDR1 and CDR2: SGHRS, YFSETQ. This CDR3 contains 13 residues. V gave up 0 bases and J gave up 4 bases, with 8 bases separating them.

The genes are TRBV28 and TRBJ2-1, with 10 bases aligning to TRBD2. Germline CDR1 reads MDHEN; CDR2 reads SYDVKM. V was clipped by 2 bases and J by 8 bases; unmatched bases: 9. The CDR3 totals 16 residues. The CDR3: CASSLPPSGRFDEQFF. In DNA, the CDR3 is TGTGCCAGCAGTTTACCCCCTAGCGGGAGATTCGATGAGCAGTTCTTC.

The chain employs TRBV6-5 and TRBJ2-1; possible D gene TRBD1, 5 bases. V shed 6 bases and J shed 4 bases, with 16 bases lying between them. This CDR3 spans 15 amino acids. Germline assignment: CDR1 MNHEY and CDR2 SVGAGI. CDR3 sequence reads: CASSSTASPYNEQFF. DNA for the CDR3: TGTGCCAGCAGCTCGACAGCGTCTCCGTACAATGAGCAGTTCTTC.

The chain is built from TRBV4-1 and TRBJ2-7; D gene ambiguous. CDR3 length: 14 residues. V gave up 3 bases and J gave up 4 bases, with 13 bases separating them. The germline CDR1 and CDR2 sequences are MGHRA and YSYEKL. The chain's CDR3 is CASSQVYSGYEQYF. CDR3 bases: TGCGCCAGCAGCCAGGTCTATAGTGGGTACGAGCAGTACTTC.

This clone showed up just once. CDR3 sequence (DNA): TGTGCCAGCAGGGGGACAGTCCAAGAGACCCAGTACTTC. Residues: CASRGTVQETQYF. The genes are TRBV28 and TRBJ2-5, with TRBD1 matching over 7 bases. The V and J ends lost 6 bases and 1 base, in that order; junction bases with no gene match: 2. This CDR3 has 13 amino acids. In germline, CDR1 is MDHEN, CDR2 SYDVKM. Using reference TRBV28 and TRBJ2-5 for the parts outside the CDR3, the full variable domain is DVKVTQSSRYLVKRTGEKVFLECVQDMDHENMFWYRQDPGLGLRLIYFSYDVKMKEKGDIPEGYSVSREKKERFSLILESASTNQTSMYLCASRGTVQETQYFGPGTRLLVL.

In nucleotides, the CDR3 is TGTGCCAGCAGCGCCGGGGATGTCAGCTACGAGCAGTACTTC. Encoded protein: CASSAGDVSYEQYF. The rearrangement links TRBV9 to TRBJ2-7, with a tentative D call TRBD2 (5 bases). The CDR3 extends over 14 amino acids. Trimming stripped 3 bases from V and 3 bases from J, with 13 bases between. The germline CDR1 and CDR2 sequences are SGDLS and YYNGEE.

The chain uses TRBV9 and TRBJ2-3; D ambiguous. Germline values: CDR1 SGDLS, CDR2 YYNGEE. V shed 5 bases and J shed 0 bases, with 4 bases lying between them. This CDR3 is 12 amino acids long. CDR3 residues: CASRPSTDTQYF. The DNA for the CDR3 is TGTGCCAGCAGGCCTAGCACAGATACGCAGTATTTT. The complete variable domain, with remaining parts taken from reference TRBV9 and TRBJ2-3, reads DSGVTQTPKHLITATGQRVTLRCSPRSGDLSVYWYQQSLDQGLQFLIQYYNGEERAKGNILERFSAQQFPDLHSELNLSSLELGDSALYFCASRPSTDTQYFGPGTRLTVL.

The gene calls are TRBV18 and TRBJ2-7; D possibly corresponds to TRBD2 (5 bases). Trimming left V 3 bases short and J 0 bases short, with 12 bases between. Germline V CDR1 and CDR2: KGHSH, LQKENI. The CDR3 extends over 15 amino acids. CDR3 DNA sequence: TGTGCCAGCTCACCCCCGGGGTTACACTCCTACGAGCAGTACTTC. Translating it yields CASSPPGLHSYEQYF.

The chain uses TRBV6-5 and TRBJ1-1; tentatively, D is TRBD1 (6 bases). The V end lost 6 bases, the J end lost 4 bases, and 12 bases lay between the germline ends. This CDR3 contains 13 residues. Germline lookup yields CDR1 MNHEY and CDR2 SVGAGI. CDR3: CASSAGVGTEAFF. The CDR3 DNA is TGTGCCAGCAGCGCAGGGGTCGGCACTGAAGCTTTCTTT.

This sequence joins TRBV5-3 and TRBJ2-7; D may be TRBD1 or TRBD2 (6 bases each). TRBV5-3 counts as an open reading frame of uncertain function. The V gene lost 4 bases and the J gene lost 2 bases, with 19 bases spanning the gap. This CDR3 region has 16 residues. CDR3 sequence: CARSGGRRGATYEQYF. CDR3 in DNA: TGTGCCAGAAGCGGGGGGCGGCGGGGAGCTACCTACGAGCAGTACTTC.

This chain joins TRBV7-2 and TRBJ1-5; D remains ambiguous. The CDR3 length is 16 residues. V was cut by 2 bases and J by 0 bases, with 11 bases left in between. The V gene's germline CDR1 is SGHTA and CDR2 FQGNSA. CDR3 in amino acids: CASSLIGRYSNQPQHF. DNA for the CDR3: TGTGCCAGCAGCTTAATCGGCCGGTATAGCAATCAGCCCCAGCATTTT.

The chain uses TRBV11-2 and TRBJ2-5; perhaps TRBD1 as D (6 bases). Trimming stripped 6 bases from V and 1 base from J, with 9 bases between. The CDR3 covers 13 residues. The V gene's germline CDR1 is SGHAT and CDR2 FQNNGV. The CDR3 sequence: CASRRQAQETQYF. The CDR3 nucleotides read TGTGCCAGCAGAAGACAGGCCCAAGAGACCCAGTACTTC.

The rearrangement uses TRBV7-9 and TRBJ2-5; D not resolved. The CDR3 spans 15 residues. Germline assignment: CDR1 SEHNR and CDR2 FQNEAQ (reference sequence). The V gene lost 1 base and the J gene lost 5 bases, with 14 bases spanning the gap. DNA of the CDR3: TGTGCCAGCAGCTTAGTTGGGTCTAGTACCGAGACCCAGTACTTC. Protein product: CASSLVGSSTETQYF.

This chain joins TRBV23-1 and TRBJ2-4; TRBD1 matches at 7 bases. TRBV23-1 is assigned to the ORF class and has an uncertain function. J was trimmed by 3 bases and V by 2 bases; bases with no gene match: 1. This CDR3 contains 14 residues. CDR3 sequence: CASSQRDSKNIQYF. The CDR3 DNA is TGCGCCAGCAGTCAAAGGGACAGCAAAAACATTCAGTACTTC.

V usage is TRBV9 and J usage is TRBJ2-7; D uncertain. The CDR3 has 14 amino acids. Trimming stripped 0 bases from V and 3 bases from J, with 10 bases between. Per the germline V gene, CDR1 is SGDLS and CDR2 is YYNGEE. CDR3 in DNA: TGTGCCAGCAGCGTAGTGGGGTTGGGCTACGAGCAGTACTTC. Translated, it gives CASSVVGLGYEQYF. Filled out from reference TRBV9 and TRBJ2-7, the complete variable domain reads DSGVTQTPKHLITATGQRVTLRCSPRSGDLSVYWYQQSLDQGLQFLIQYYNGEERAKGNILERFSAQQFPDLHSELNLSSLELGDSALYFCASSVVGLGYEQYFGPGTRLTVT.

This chain connects TRBV11-2 to TRBJ2-3, with D unclear. Germline V gives CDR1 SGHAT, CDR2 FQNNGV. The CDR3 extends over 15 amino acids. The V end lost 2 bases, the J end lost 2 bases, and 11 bases lay between the germline ends. CDR3 loop: CASSLTRTTTDTQYF. As DNA, the CDR3 is TGTGCCAGCAGCTTAACACGAACTACCACAGATACGCAGTATTTT.

The chain combines TRBV4-1 with TRBJ1-2; weak D call: TRBD1 (6 bases). Germline CDR1 is MGHRA and CDR2 is YSYEKL. The germline V and J ends were trimmed by 2 bases and 6 bases, with 13 bases remaining between them. The CDR3 extends over 14 amino acids. CDR3 bases: TGCGCCAGCAGCCAAAGGACAGTAAAAAATGGCTACACCTTC. Protein sequence: CASSQRTVKNGYTF.

V usage is TRBV4-1 and J usage is TRBJ2-7; maybe TRBD1 (6 bases). Trimming took off 0 bases at V and 2 bases at J, with 11 bases between the two ends. CDR1 and CDR2 from the germline V gene are MGHRA and YSYEKL. This CDR3 comprises 15 residues. The CDR3 coding sequence is TGCGCCAGCAGCCAAGATCCGGCAGGGGCCTACGAGCAGTACTTC. This gives the protein CASSQDPAGAYEQYF.

The chain is built from TRBV12-5 and TRBJ2-3; 9 nucleotides align to TRBD2. CDR1 is LGHNT and CDR2 is FRNRAP in the germline V gene. J gave up 3 bases and V 2 bases, and 3 bases lay outside the gene matches. This CDR3 is 15 amino acids long. The CDR3 coding sequence is TGTGCTAGTGGTTTGTTAGCGGGAGTTACAGATACGCAGTATTTT. It specifies CASGLLAGVTDTQYF.

The V gene is TRBV9, the J gene TRBJ2-1; the D gene is possibly TRBD1 (6 bases). V was cut by 6 bases and J by 5 bases, with 12 bases left in between. CDR1 is SGDLS, CDR2 YYNGEE, per germline. This CDR3 spans 13 amino acids. This CDR3 reads CASNADRDNEQFF. CDR3 in DNA: TGTGCCAGCAACGCGGACAGAGACAATGAGCAGTTCTTC.

The chain recombines TRBV2 with TRBJ2-1; D unresolved. CDR3 size: 14 residues. The V end was cut by 3 bases, the J end by 8 bases, with 14 bases between. CDR1 and CDR2 from the germline V gene are SNHLY and FYNNEI. This chain's CDR3 is CASSDSGGRDEQFF. The CDR3 bases are TGTGCCAGCAGTGACTCAGGCGGTCGGGATGAGCAGTTCTTC.